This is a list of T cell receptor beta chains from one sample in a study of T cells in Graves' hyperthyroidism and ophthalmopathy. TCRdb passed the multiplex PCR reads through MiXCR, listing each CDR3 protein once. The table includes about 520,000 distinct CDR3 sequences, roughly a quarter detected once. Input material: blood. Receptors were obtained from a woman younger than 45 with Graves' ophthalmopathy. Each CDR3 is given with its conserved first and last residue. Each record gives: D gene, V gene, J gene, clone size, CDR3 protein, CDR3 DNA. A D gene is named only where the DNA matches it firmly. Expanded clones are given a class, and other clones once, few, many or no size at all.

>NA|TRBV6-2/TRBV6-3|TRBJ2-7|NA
CASSDGYLRSSYEQYF
TGTGCCAGCAGCGACGGCTATTTAAGGAGCTCCTACGAGCAGTACTTC
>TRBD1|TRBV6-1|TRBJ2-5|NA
CASSEPGTAETQYF
TGTGCCAGCAGTGAACCTGGGACAGCCGAGACCCAGTACTTC
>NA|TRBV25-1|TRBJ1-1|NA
CASSDPTVAEAFF
TGTGCCAGCAGTGACCCGACAGTCGCTGAAGCTTTCTTT
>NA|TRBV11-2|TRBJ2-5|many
CASSLGGSSFQETQYF
TGTGCCAGCAGCTTAGGGGGTAGCAGTTTCCAAGAGACCCAGTACTTC
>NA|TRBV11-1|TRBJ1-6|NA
CASSNTLPVNNSPLHF
TGTGCCAGCAGCAACACCCTCCCCGTCAATAATTCACCCCTCCACTTT
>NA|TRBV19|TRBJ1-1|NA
CASSIFGQLTGAFF
TGTGCCAGTAGTATTTTTGGACAGCTCACTGGAGCTTTCTTT
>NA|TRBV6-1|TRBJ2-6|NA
CAGLVGGANVLTF
TGTGCCGGACTCGTTGGTGGGGCCAACGTCCTGACTTTC
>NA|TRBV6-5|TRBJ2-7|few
CASSYSTRTTQPHEQYF
TGTGCCAGCAGTTACTCTACCCGGACTACCCAACCTCACGAGCAGTACTTC
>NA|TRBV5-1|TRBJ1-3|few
CASSLLGDSSSGNTIYF
TGCGCCAGCAGTCTCTTGGGGGACTCGAGCTCTGGAAACACCATATATTTT
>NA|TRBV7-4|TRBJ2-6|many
CASTIRGGRTGPSGANVLTF
TGTGCCAGCACCATTAGGGGGGGGCGGACAGGGCCCTCTGGGGCCAACGTCCTGACTTTC
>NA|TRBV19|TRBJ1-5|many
CASSKRQEGWQPQHF
TGTGCCAGTAGTAAAAGACAGGAAGGATGGCAGCCCCAGCATTTT
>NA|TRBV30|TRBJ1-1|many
CAWIKAGANTEAFF
TGTGCCTGGATAAAGGCAGGAGCTAACACTGAAGCTTTCTTT
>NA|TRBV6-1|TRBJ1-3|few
CASSTPGSKTGNTIYF
TGTGCCAGCAGTACGCCTGGATCAAAGACTGGAAACACCATATATTTT
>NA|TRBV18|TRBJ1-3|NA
CASSTGMRLSSGNTIYF
TGTGCCAGCTCGACGGGGATGAGGTTGAGCTCTGGAAACACCATATATTTT
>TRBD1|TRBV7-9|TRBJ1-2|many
CASSARQGMNYGYTF
TGTGCCAGCAGCGCGCGACAGGGGATGAACTATGGCTACACCTTC
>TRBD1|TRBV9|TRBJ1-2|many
CASSGGQANYGYTF
TGTGCCAGCAGCGGGGGACAGGCTAACTATGGCTACACCTTC
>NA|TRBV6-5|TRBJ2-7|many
CASSSWGNYEQYF
TGTGCCAGCAGTTCTTGGGGGAACTACGAGCAGTACTTC
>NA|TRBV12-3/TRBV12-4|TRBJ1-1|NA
CASSHGTNNTEAFF
TGTGCCAGCAGCCACGGGACTAACAACACTGAAGCTTTCTTT
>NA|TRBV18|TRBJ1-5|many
CASSLLGRGLGQPQHF
TGTGCCAGCTCACTACTCGGGCGGGGTCTGGGTCAGCCCCAGCATTTT
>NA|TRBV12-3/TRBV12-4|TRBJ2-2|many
CASSRPIDSSPNTGELFF
TGTGCCAGCAGCCGACCTATAGACAGTTCCCCAAACACCGGGGAGCTGTTTTTT
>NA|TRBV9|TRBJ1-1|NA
CASSVIAAEGTDAFF
TGTGCCAGCAGCGTAATCGCAGCGGAGGGCACTGATGCTTTCTTT
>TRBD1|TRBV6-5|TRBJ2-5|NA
CASSYPRDRGRETQYF
TGTGCCAGCAGTTACCCCCGGGACAGGGGGCGAGAGACCCAGTACTTC
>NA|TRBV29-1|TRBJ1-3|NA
CSAAQGYSGNTIYF
TGCAGCGCGGCACAGGGTTACTCTGGAAACACCATATATTTT
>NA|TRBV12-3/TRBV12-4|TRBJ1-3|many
CASSLLGAGNTIYF
TGTGCCAGCAGTTTATTGGGCGCTGGAAACACCATATATTTT
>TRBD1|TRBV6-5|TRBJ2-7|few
CASSYSKVRGQDYEQYF
TGTGCCAGCAGTTACTCGAAGGTCCGGGGACAGGATTACGAGCAGTACTTC
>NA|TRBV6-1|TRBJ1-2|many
CASGVQGYDGYTF
TGTGCCAGCGGGGTCCAGGGTTACGATGGCTACACCTTC
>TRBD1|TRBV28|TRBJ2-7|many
CASRITGALYEQYF
TGTGCCAGCAGGATCACAGGGGCCCTATACGAGCAGTACTTC
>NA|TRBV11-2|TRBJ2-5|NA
CASRKGSIIRGRGEETQYF
TGTGCCAGCAGGAAAGGCTCAATTATCCGGGGCAGGGGCGAGGAGACCCAGTACTTC
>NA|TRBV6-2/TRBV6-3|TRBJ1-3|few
CASSIRPLGLGSSGNTIYF
TGTGCCAGCAGCATTAGACCCCTGGGACTCGGATCCTCTGGAAACACCATATATTTT
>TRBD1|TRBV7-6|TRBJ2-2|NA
CASSSSTGRNTGELFF
TGTGCCAGCAGCTCGTCGACAGGGCGGAACACCGGGGAGCTGTTTTTT
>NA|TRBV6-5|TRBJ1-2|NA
CASSYERVTGGYTF
TGTGCCAGCAGTTACGAGAGGGTGACTGGTGGCTACACCTTC
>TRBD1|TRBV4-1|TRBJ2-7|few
CASSRTGQAGYEQYF
TGCGCCAGCAGCCGAACGGGACAGGCCGGCTACGAGCAGTACTTC
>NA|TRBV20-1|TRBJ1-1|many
CSASAGSANTEAFF
TGCAGTGCTAGCGCTGGCAGCGCGAACACTGAAGCTTTCTTT
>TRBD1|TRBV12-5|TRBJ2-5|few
CASGSGTAKETQYF
TGTGCTAGTGGTTCAGGGACAGCAAAAGAGACCCAGTACTTC
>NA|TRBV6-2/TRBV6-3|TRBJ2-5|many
CASSPWEVETQYF
TGTGCCAGCAGTCCTTGGGAGGTGGAGACCCAGTACTTC
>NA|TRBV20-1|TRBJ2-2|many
CSAIVASGALVGVEELFF
TGCAGTGCTATCGTGGCATCTGGGGCCCTCGTGGGGGTGGAGGAGCTGTTTTTT
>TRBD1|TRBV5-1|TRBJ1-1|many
CASSIGTANTEAFF
TGTGCCAGCAGCATCGGGACAGCTAACACTGAAGCTTTCTTT
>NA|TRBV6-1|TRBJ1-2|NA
CASIKLRRSYGYTF
TGTGCCAGCATCAAGTTGCGGCGGTCCTATGGCTACACCTTC
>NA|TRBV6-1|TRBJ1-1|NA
CASIPGGTLNTEAFF
TGTGCCAGCATCCCGGGGGGTACTCTGAACACTGAAGCTTTCTTT
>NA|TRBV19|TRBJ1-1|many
CASSQDGYTEAFF
TGTGCCAGTAGTCAAGACGGCTACACTGAAGCTTTCTTT
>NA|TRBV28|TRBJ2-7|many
CASSPGGTDEQYF
TGTGCCAGCAGTCCCGGAGGGACTGACGAGCAGTACTTC
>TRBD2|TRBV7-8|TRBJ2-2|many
CASRAGDYTGELFF
TGTGCCAGCAGGGCGGGAGACTACACCGGGGAGCTGTTTTTT
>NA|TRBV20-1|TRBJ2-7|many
CSARDQGNSYEQYF
TGCAGTGCTAGAGATCAGGGGAACTCCTACGAGCAGTACTTC
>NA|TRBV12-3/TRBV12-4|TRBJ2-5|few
CASSAGQSQETQYF
TGTGCCAGCAGTGCTGGACAGTCCCAAGAGACCCAGTACTTC
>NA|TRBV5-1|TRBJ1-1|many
CASSLGGDEAFF
TGCGCCAGCAGCTTGGGCGGCGATGAAGCTTTCTTT
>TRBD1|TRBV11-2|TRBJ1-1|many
CASSLRGQDYTEAFF
TGTGCCAGCAGCTTAAGGGGGCAGGACTACACTGAAGCTTTCTTT
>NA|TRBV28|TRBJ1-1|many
CASSLKGGEAFF
TGTGCCAGCAGTTTAAAGGGCGGTGAAGCTTTCTTT
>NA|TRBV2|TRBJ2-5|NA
CASTRDVRETQYF
TGTGCCAGCACGCGGGACGTTCGAGAGACCCAGTACTTC
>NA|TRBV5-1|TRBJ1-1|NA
CASSLDASNTEAFF
TGCGCCAGCAGCTTGGACGCATCGAACACTGAAGCTTTCTTT
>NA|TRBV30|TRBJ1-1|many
CAWWFPNGNTEAFF
TGTGCCTGGTGGTTTCCGAACGGAAACACTGAAGCTTTCTTT
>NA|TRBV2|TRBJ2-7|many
CASRVADYEQYF
TGTGCCAGCAGGGTGGCGGACTACGAGCAGTACTTC
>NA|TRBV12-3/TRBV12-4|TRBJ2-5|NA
CASSDPASLGETQYF
TGTGCCAGCAGTGACCCCGCCTCTCTGGGAGAGACCCAGTACTTC
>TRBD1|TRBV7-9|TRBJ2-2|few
CASSVTGGGTGELFF
TGTGCCAGCAGCGTTACAGGGGGCGGAACCGGGGAGCTGTTTTTT
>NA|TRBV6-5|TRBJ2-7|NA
CASSYGRARYEQYF
TGTGCCAGCAGTTACGGAAGGGCCCGCTACGAGCAGTACTTC
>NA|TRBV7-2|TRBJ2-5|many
CASSLGGGDSQFQETQYF
TGTGCCAGCAGCTTAGGGGGGGGGGACAGCCAGTTCCAAGAGACCCAGTACTTC
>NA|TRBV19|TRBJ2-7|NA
CASSIETYYEQYF
TGTGCCAGTAGTATAGAGACCTACTACGAGCAGTACTTC
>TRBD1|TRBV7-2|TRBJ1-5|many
CASSLAKGANQPQHF
TGTGCCAGCAGCTTAGCGAAGGGGGCTAACCAGCCCCAGCATTTT
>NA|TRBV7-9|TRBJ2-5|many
CASRSWTQETQYF
TGTGCCAGCAGGTCATGGACCCAAGAGACCCAGTACTTC
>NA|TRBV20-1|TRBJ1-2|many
CSASSFTQGFSYGYTF
TGCAGTGCTAGTAGTTTCACACAGGGTTTTTCCTATGGCTACACCTTC